The T cell receptor beta chain under discussion was sequenced for a study of T-cell memory formation after mild COVID-19. Each CDR3 protein is one row after TCRdb ran MiXCR on the 5' RACE reads. The sample carries over 250,000 distinct CDR3 sequences, about 15% recorded once. This clonotype showed up many times. The target antigen is unknown. CDR3 length: 15 amino acids. V gave up 0 bases and J gave up 5 bases, with 12 bases separating them. From germline, CDR1 is SGHRS and CDR2 YFSETQ. Overall study findings and caveats: Among CD4+ contracting clones, most were CM and EM, and CD8+ ones EMRA. Pre-infection memory showed some responding clones, and this suggested that cross-reactive memory joined.

The J gene is TRBJ2-1, the V gene TRBV5-1, with D tentatively TRBD2 (5 bases). The sequenced sample was PBMCs or a T cell subset sorted from them (not recorded which). The clonotype comes from a man younger than 35 who had mild COVID-19 (a few samples of this study predate the infection). Cell type and time point are not known. The CDR3 reads CASSLAVLGDNEQFF. The CDR3 region has the DNA TGCGCCAGCAGCTTGGCGGTCCTCGGGGACAATGAGCAGTTCTTC. Filled out from reference TRBV5-1 and TRBJ2-1, the complete variable domain reads KAGVTQTPRYLIKTRGQQVTLSCSPISGHRSVSWYQQTPGQGLQFLFEYFSETQRNKGNFPGRFSGRQFSNSRSEMNVSTLELGDSALYLCASSLAVLGDNEQFFGPGTRLTVL.